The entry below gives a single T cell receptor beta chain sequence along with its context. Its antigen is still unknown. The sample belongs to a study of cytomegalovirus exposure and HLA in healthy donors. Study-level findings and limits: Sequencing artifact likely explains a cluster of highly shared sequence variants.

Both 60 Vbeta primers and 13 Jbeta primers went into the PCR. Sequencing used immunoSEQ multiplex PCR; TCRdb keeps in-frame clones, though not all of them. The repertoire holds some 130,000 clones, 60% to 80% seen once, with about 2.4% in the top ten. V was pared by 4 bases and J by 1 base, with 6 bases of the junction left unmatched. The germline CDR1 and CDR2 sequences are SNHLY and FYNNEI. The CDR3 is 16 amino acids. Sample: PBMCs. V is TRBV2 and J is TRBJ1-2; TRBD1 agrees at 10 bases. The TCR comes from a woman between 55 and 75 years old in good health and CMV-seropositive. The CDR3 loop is CASSVGGTGDNYGYTF. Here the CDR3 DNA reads TGTGCCAGCAGTGTGGGTGGGACAGGGGATAACTATGGCTACACCTTC.